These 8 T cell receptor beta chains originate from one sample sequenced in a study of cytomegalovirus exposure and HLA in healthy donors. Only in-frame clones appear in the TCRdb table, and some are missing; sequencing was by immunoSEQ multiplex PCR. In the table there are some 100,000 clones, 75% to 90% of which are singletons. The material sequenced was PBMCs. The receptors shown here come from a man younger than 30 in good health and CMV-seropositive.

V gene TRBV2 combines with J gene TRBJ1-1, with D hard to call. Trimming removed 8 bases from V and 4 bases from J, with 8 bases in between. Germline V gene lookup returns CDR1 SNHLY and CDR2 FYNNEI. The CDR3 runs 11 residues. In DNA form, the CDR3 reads TGTGCCAGCGCGGGGAGCACTGAAGCTTTCTTT. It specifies CASAGSTEAFF.

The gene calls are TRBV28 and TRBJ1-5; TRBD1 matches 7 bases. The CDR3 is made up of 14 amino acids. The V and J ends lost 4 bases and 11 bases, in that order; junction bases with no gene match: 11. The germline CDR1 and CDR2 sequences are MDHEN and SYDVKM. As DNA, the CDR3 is TGTGCCAGCAGTTCCGGACAGGCCCCCGCAGCCCAGCATTTT. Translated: CASSSGQAPAAQHF.

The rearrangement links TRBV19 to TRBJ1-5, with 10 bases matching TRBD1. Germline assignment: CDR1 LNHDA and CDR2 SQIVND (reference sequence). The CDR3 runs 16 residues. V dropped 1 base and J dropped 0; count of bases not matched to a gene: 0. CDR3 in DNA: TGTGCCAGTAGTATAGGGGACAGGGGTAGCAATCAGCCCCAGCATTTT. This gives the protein CASSIGDRGSNQPQHF.

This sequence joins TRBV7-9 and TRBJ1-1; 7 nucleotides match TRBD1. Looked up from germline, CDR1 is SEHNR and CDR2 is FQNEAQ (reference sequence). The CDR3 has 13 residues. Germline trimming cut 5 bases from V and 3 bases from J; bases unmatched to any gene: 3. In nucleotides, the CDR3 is TGTGCCAGCAGCCAAGGGACAGACACTGAAGCTTTCTTT. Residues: CASSQGTDTEAFF.

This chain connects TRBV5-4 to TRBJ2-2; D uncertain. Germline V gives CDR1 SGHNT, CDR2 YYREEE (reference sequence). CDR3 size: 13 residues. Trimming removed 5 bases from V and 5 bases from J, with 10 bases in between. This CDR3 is CASRTSPTGELFF. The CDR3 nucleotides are TGTGCCAGCAGAACTTCGCCGACCGGGGAGCTGTTTTTT. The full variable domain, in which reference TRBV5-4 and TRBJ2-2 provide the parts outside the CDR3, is ETGVTQSPTHLIKTRGQQVTLRCSSQSGHNTVSWYQQALGQGPQFIFQYYREEENGRGNFPPRFSGLQFPNYSSELNVNALELDDSALYLCASRTSPTGELFFGEGSRLTVL.

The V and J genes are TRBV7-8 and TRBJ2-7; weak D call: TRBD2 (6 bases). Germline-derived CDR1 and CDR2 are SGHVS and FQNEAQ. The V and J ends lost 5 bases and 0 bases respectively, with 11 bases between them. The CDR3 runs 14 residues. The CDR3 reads CASSPAGGSYEQYF. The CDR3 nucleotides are TGTGCCAGCAGCCCGGCCGGGGGCTCCTACGAGCAGTACTTC.

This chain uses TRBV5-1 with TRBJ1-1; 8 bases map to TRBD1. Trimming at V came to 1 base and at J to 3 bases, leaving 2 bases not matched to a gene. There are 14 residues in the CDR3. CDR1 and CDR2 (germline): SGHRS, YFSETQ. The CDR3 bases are TGCGCCAGCAGCTTGACAGGGGGTGACACTGAAGCTTTCTTT. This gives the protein CASSLTGGDTEAFF.

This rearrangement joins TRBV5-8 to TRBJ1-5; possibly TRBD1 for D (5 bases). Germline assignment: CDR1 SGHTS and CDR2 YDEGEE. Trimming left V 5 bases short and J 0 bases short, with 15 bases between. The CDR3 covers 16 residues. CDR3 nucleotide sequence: TGTGCCAGCAGAGGGGTAGGCTGGTATAGCAATCAGCCCCAGCATTTT. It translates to CASRGVGWYSNQPQHF.